This T cell receptor beta chain was recorded in a study of CD8 T cells in ankylosing spondylitis. Study-level points and caveats: What appeared characteristic of ankylosing spondylitis blood was a TCR beta motif of eight highly homologous variants. CD8+ disease-linked clones were present at relatively low frequencies in blood. Disease-linked clones were reportedly significantly enriched in matched ankylosing spondylitis synovial fluid.

This clonotype was detected many times. Its cognate antigen is unknown. MiXCR was run by TCRdb on the 5' RACE reads, yielding one entry per CDR3 protein. The sample includes about 540,000 distinct CDR3 sequences, about 12% seen only once; the top ten take around 6.8%. Germline V gene sequence: CDR1 SNHLY, CDR2 FYNNEI. The CDR3 has 14 amino acids. V lost 8 bases, J lost 7 bases, and 7 bases stayed unmatched. The source of this sequence is a male donor with ankylosing spondylitis. The rearrangement uses TRBV2 and TRBJ1-4; 10 nucleotides line up with TRBD1. Material: blood, either unsorted or a sorted T cell fraction (not recorded which). CDR3 in DNA: TGTGCCAGCTCTGGGACAGGGGTTGTTGAAAAACTGTTTTTT. It translates to CASSGTGVVEKLFF.